The 18 T cell receptor beta chains reported below all come from one sample, sequenced in a study of spatial heterogeneity in lung cancer. TCRdb reprocessed the 5' RACE reads via MiXCR and lists one record per CDR3 protein. The repertoire consists of some 12,000 distinct CDR3 sequences, with about a tenth occurring once and the leading ten covering less than 45%. Time point denoted: blood at routine non-recurrence follow-up after resection. The sequences come from PBMCs, collected at follow-up. All receptors come from a female donor with early-stage non-small cell lung cancer.

This clonotype was counted between two and nine times. CDR3 protein: CASRPSIGGRLNEQFF. The DNA for the CDR3 is TGTGCCAGCAGGCCCTCGATAGGCGGGAGATTAAATGAGCAGTTCTTC. J is TRBJ2-1 and V is TRBV6-6; TRBD2 agrees at 7 bases. The CDR3 loop spans 16 amino acids. V lost 6 bases to trimming and J lost 7 bases; unmatched junction nucleotides: 15. The germline gives CDR1 MNHNY, CDR2 SVGAGI (reference sequence).

This clonotype appeared many times. The rearrangement uses TRBV7-8 and TRBJ2-1; a weak D match, TRBD2 (6 bases). Per germline, CDR1 SGHVS and CDR2 FQNEAQ. V was shortened by 2 bases and J by 11 bases, with 10 bases between the two germline ends. The CDR3 is 12 amino acids. CDR3 region: CASSLFGSKQFF. The CDR3 nucleotides read TGTGCCAGCAGCTTATTCGGGAGTAAGCAGTTCTTC.

This clonotype was seen at least ten times. This sequence joins TRBV27 and TRBJ2-1, with D unresolved. Germline CDR1 reads MNHEY; CDR2 reads SMNVEV (reference sequence). This CDR3 comprises 12 residues. V was cut by 4 bases and J by 8 bases, with 9 bases left in between. CDR3 sequence reads: CASSSFRDEQFF. CDR3 bases: TGTGCCAGCAGTTCGTTTAGGGATGAGCAGTTCTTC.

This clonotype came up many times. Germline and junction disagree at one end, which may indicate a read error. J is TRBJ2-1 and V is TRBV20-1; 10 nucleotides match TRBD2. This CDR3 contains 12 residues. CDR1 and CDR2 (germline): DFQATT, SNEGSKA (reference sequence). The CDR3: CSASTPGLARIF. CDR3 DNA sequence: TGCAGTGCTTCTACCCCGGGACTAGCGAGGATCTTC.

This clonotype was seen ten or more times. The V call is TRBV6-1, the J call TRBJ1-2, with a possible D match to TRBD1 (5 bases). The germline V gene has CDR1 MNHNS and CDR2 SASEGT. CDR3 length: 15 residues. The germline V and J ends were trimmed by 3 bases and 4 bases, with 15 bases remaining between them. CDR3 sequence: CASSELGRAFYGYTF. The CDR3 nucleotides are TGTGCCAGCAGTGAGTTGGGCAGGGCGTTCTATGGCTACACCTTC.

In its sample, this clonotype was seen many times. The chain couples TRBV7-9 to TRBJ2-7, with D possibly TRBD2 on 6 matching bases. The ends were cut back, 0 bases at V and 7 bases at J, with 7 bases in the middle. The CDR3 is 12 amino acids. Germline assignment: CDR1 SEHNR and CDR2 FQNEAQ (reference sequence). CDR3 DNA sequence: TGTGCCAGCAGCTTAGCGGGAGGTGAGCAGTACTTC. It is translated as CASSLAGGEQYF.

This clonotype occurred many times. The chain recombines TRBV29-1 with TRBJ2-1; unclear D gene. CDR3 length equals 15 residues. Germline V gene data show CDR1 as SQVTM and CDR2 as ANQGSEA. The germline V and J ends were trimmed by 6 bases and 8 bases, with 23 bases remaining between them. CDR3 amino acids: CSVATRLAGVDEQFF. Here the CDR3 DNA reads TGCAGCGTCGCTACCCGGTTAGCTGGGGTGGATGAGCAGTTCTTC.

This clonotype was counted many times. Here the CDR3 DNA reads TGTGCCAGCGGCGGGGGAAACACCATATATTTT. This gives the protein CASGGGNTIYF. V is TRBV12-3 or TRBV12-4 and J is TRBJ1-3; no definite D call. Trimming removed 8 bases from V and 4 bases from J, with 6 bases in between. This CDR3 is built from 11 residues.

There are many counts of this clonotype. The chain uses TRBV5-5 and TRBJ2-7, with D possibly matching TRBD2 (6 bases). Trimming removed 4 bases at V and 3 bases at J, with 14 bases between. The CDR3 has 14 residues. CDR1 is SGHKS, CDR2 YYEKEE, per germline (reference sequence). The DNA for the CDR3 is TGTGCCAGCAGCCGGGGGACGTCCTACTACGAGCAGTACGTC. Its translation is CASSRGTSYYEQYV.

This clonotype came up many times. The chain carries TRBV5-1 and TRBJ2-3; D not resolved. The CDR3 has 12 residues. V lost 2 bases and J 7 bases, leaving 8 bases between the germline ends. The germline CDR1 and CDR2 sequences are SGHRS and YFSETQ. Here the CDR3 reads CASSLNSNTQYF. The DNA for the CDR3 is TGCGCCAGCAGCTTAAACAGCAATACGCAGTATTTT. Complete variable domain (other parts from reference TRBV5-1 and TRBJ2-3): KAGVTQTPRYLIKTRGQQVTLSCSPISGHRSVSWYQQTPGQGLQFLFEYFSETQRNKGNFPGRFSGRQFSNSRSEMNVSTLELGDSALYLCASSLNSNTQYFGPGTRLTVL.

This clonotype was seen a handful of times. V usage is TRBV4-3 and J usage is TRBJ2-1; 7 nucleotides line up with TRBD2. Losses at the gene ends were 4 bases for V and 4 bases for J; bases not matched to a gene: 7. The germline CDR1 and CDR2 sequences are LGHNA and YSLEER. The CDR3 covers 15 residues. For the CDR3, the DNA is TGCGCCAGCAGCCGAAGCGGGGCTAGTTACAATGAGCAGTTCTTC. Its protein is CASSRSGASYNEQFF.

In its sample, this clonotype was seen many times. J is TRBJ2-5 and V is TRBV4-3, with 12 bases that match TRBD1. The V and J ends lost 4 bases and 5 bases, in that order; junction bases with no gene match: 8. The CDR3 runs 16 residues. Germline values: CDR1 LGHNA, CDR2 YSLEER. This chain's CDR3 is CASSRTGTGGSETQYF. The CDR3 bases are TGCGCCAGCAGCCGAACTGGGACAGGGGGCAGTGAGACCCAGTACTTC.

The rearrangement uses TRBV23-1 and TRBJ2-7; D remains ambiguous. TRBV23-1 is noted as an ORF with a role that remains uncertain. V was trimmed by 7 bases and J by 3 bases, leaving 10 bases between them. This CDR3 spans 12 amino acids. The CDR3 sequence: CASTTSGYEQYV. The CDR3, as DNA: TGCGCCAGCACCACCTCTGGCTACGAGCAGTACGTC.

The chain links TRBV12-3 or TRBV12-4 to TRBJ2-7, with 9 bases matching TRBD1. CDR3 size: 14 residues. The junction had 6 bases not matched to a gene; V was cut back by 6 bases and J by 3 bases. The CDR3 bases are TGTGCCAGCAGGGCGGACAGGGGAATCTACGAGCAGTACTTC. It encodes CASRADRGIYEQYF.

In its sample, this clonotype was seen many times. The gene calls are TRBV6-2 or TRBV6-3 and TRBJ2-3, with D possibly being TRBD1 (6 bases). The CDR3 sequence is 14 residues long. V was trimmed by 0 bases and J by 4 bases, leaving 8 bases between them. The V gene's germline CDR1 is MNHEY and CDR2 SVGEGT. The CDR3 here is CASSYSDSSDTQYF. As DNA, the CDR3 is TGTGCCAGCAGTTACTCGGACAGTTCAGATACGCAGTATTTT.

This clonotype was recorded at least ten times. The rearrangement links TRBV24-1 to TRBJ2-1; the match to TRBD1 covers 8 bases. The CDR3 consists of 16 residues. The germline gives CDR1 KGHDR, CDR2 SFDVKD. The V segment lost 3 bases and the J segment 2 bases; nucleotides outside the gene matches: 5. The CDR3 nucleotides read TGTGCCACCAGTGATCGGACAGGGTTTCCCTACAATGAGCAGTTCTTC. Translated: CATSDRTGFPYNEQFF.

This chain connects TRBV4-2 to TRBJ2-1; 12 nucleotides match TRBD2. The germline V gene encodes CDR1 LGHNA and CDR2 YNFKEQ. This CDR3 contains 14 residues. The J segment lost 10 bases and the V segment lost 9 bases, leaving 10 bases of the junction unmatched. The CDR3, as DNA: TGTGCCAGGAGCAGACTAGCGGGGGAGTCGGAGCAGTTCTTC. Its translation is CARSRLAGESEQFF.

The table lists this clonotype with many counts. The chain has TRBV7-9 and TRBJ2-1; TRBD1 matches 9 bases. The CDR3 extends over 15 amino acids. In germline, CDR1 is SEHNR, CDR2 FQNEAQ (reference sequence). Trimming removed 5 bases from V and 3 bases from J; junction bases left unmatched: 5. The CDR3 region is CASSPWTGDYNEQFF. As DNA, the CDR3 is TGTGCCAGCAGCCCGTGGACAGGGGACTACAATGAGCAGTTCTTC.